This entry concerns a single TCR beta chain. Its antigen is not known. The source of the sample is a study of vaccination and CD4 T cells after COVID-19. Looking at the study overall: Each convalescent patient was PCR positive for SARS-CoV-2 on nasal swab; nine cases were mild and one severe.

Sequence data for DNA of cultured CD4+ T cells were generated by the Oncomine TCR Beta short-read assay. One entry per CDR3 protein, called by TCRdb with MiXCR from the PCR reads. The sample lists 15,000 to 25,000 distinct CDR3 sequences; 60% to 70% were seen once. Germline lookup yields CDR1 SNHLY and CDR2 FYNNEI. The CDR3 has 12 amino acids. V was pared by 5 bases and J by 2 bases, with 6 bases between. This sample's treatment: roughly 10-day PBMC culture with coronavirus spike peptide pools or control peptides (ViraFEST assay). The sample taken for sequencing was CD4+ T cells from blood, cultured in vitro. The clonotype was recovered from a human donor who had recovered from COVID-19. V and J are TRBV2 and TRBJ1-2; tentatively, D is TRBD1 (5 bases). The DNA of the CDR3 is TGTGCCAGCAGTCGGGACAACTATGGCTACACCTTC. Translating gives CASSRDNYGYTF.